This T cell receptor (beta chain) was retrieved from a study of T cells expressing NK-cell markers. Turning to the study itself: From sorted CD3+CD56+NKG2C+, CD3+CD56+NKG2C- and CD3+CD56-NKG2C+ T cells came the TCR beta repertoires. Seven of the eight sequenced donors were HCMV-seropositive; one was seronegative.

Points from the study as a whole: The study found dominant NKG2C+ clonotypes at about 1.0-7.0% of CD8+ T cells in five or six donors.

The TCR beta cDNA came from 5'RACE template switching with UMIs. Using the 5' RACE reads, TCRdb records one entry per CDR3 protein without DNA. This sample carries some 140,000 distinct CDR3 sequences, with roughly 35% going to the ten biggest clones. The germline V gene has CDR1 GTSNPN and CDR2 SVGIG (reference sequence). This CDR3 is 15 amino acids long. A remark on this clonotype: Its specificity is not known.

The origin of this receptor is a woman in her fifties or sixties in good health. Material for sequencing was blood T cells: a sorted CD56 or NKG2C T cell subset, CD4+ or CD8+ T cells, or bulk PBMC T cells (not recorded which). The chain links TRBV30 to TRBJ2-1; TCRdb reports TRBD2, a call that lacks DNA to check it against. Here the CDR3 reads CAWSVGIAGNNEQFF.